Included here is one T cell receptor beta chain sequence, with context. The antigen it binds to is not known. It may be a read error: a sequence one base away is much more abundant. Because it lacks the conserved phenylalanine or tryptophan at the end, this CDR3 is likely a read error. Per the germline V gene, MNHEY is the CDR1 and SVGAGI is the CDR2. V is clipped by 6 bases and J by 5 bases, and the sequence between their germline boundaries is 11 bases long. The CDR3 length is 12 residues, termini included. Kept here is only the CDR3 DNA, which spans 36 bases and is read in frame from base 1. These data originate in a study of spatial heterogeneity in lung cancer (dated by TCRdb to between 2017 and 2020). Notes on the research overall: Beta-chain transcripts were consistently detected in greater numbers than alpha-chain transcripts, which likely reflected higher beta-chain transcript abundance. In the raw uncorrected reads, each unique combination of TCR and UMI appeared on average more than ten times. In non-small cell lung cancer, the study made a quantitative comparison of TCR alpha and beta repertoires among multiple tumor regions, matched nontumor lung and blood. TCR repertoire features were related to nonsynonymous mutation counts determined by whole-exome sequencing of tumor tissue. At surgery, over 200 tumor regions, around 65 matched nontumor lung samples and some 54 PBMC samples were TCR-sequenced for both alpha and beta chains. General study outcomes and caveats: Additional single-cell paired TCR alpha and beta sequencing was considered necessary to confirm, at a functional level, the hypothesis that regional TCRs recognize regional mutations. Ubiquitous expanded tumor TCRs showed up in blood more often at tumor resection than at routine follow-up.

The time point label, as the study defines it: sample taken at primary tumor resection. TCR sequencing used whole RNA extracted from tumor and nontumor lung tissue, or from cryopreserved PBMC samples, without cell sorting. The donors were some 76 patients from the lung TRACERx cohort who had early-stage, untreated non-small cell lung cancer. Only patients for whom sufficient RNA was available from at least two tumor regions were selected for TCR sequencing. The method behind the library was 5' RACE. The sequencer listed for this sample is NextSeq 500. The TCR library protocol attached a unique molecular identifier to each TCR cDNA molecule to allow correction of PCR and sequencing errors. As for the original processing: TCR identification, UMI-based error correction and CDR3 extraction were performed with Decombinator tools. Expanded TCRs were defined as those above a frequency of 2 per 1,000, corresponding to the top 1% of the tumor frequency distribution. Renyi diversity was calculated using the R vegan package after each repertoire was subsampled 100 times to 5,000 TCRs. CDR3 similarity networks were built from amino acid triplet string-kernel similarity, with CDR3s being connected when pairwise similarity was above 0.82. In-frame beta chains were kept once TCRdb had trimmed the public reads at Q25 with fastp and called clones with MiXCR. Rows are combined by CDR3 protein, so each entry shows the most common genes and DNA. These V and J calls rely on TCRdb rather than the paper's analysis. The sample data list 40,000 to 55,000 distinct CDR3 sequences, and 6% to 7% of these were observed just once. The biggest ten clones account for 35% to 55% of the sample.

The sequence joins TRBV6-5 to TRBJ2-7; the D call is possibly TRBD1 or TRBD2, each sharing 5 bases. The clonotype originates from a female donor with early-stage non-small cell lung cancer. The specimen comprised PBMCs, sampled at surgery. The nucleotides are TGTGCCAGCAGGGTACGGGACCACGAGCAGTACTCC. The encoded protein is CASRVRDHEQYS.